This TCR beta chain emerged from a study of early T cells in non-severe SARS-CoV-2 infection. TCRdb processed the 5' RACE reads anew with MiXCR; each CDR3 protein has one entry. The data show tens of thousands of distinct CDR3 sequences, about 15% seen once. This clonotype was detected a few times. Germline V gene sequence: CDR1 MGHRA, CDR2 YSYEKL. The CDR3 is 19 amino acids. The V and J ends lost 1 base and 5 bases, in that order; junction bases with no gene match: 10. Sample: whole blood. The sequence was obtained from an adult who was a healthcare worker with PCR-confirmed SARS-CoV-2 infection or an uninfected control (not recorded which). This chain uses TRBV4-1 with TRBJ2-3; 15 nucleotides align to TRBD2. CDR3 in DNA: TGCGCCAGCAGCCAAGTAGGACTAGCGGGAGGGAATGTACTAGATACGCAGTATTTT. This sequence encodes CASSQVGLAGGNVLDTQYF.